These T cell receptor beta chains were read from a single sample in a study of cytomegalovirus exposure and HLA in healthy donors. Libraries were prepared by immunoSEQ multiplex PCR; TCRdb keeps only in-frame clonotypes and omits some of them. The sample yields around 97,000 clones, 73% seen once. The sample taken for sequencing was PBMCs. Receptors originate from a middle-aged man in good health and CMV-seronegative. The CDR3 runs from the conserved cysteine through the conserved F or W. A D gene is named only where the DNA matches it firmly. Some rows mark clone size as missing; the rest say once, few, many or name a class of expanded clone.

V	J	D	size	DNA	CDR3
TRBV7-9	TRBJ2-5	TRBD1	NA	TGTGCCAGCAGCCTCCCGTTCCGGGACAGGGGAGAGACCCAGTACTTC	CASSLPFRDRGETQYF
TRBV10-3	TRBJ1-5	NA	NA	TGTGCCATCAGTGACGCGGCAGGGTTTCAGCCCCAGCATTTT	CAISDAAGFQPQHF
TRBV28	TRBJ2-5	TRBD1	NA	TGTGCCAGCAGTGCACCGGGACAGGGGGCGCTCCGAGAGACCCAGTACTTC	CASSAPGQGALRETQYF
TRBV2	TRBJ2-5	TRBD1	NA	TGTGCCAGCAGGGAACAGGGGGCCCAAGAGACCCAGTACTTC	CASREQGAQETQYF
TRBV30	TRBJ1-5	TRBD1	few	TGTGCCTGGCGTAACAGGGGGCTGCAGCCCCAGCATTTT	CAWRNRGLQPQHF
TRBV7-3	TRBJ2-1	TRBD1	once	TGTGCCAGCAGCCGAGGACAGGGGCAGTACAATGAGCAGTTCTTC	CASSRGQGQYNEQFF
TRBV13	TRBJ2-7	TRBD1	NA	TGTGCCAGCAGCCCCGACAGGGCCTACGAGCAGTACTTC	CASSPDRAYEQYF
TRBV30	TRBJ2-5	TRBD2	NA	TGTGCCTGGAGTCGGGGGGGAACGGAGACCCAGTACTTC	CAWSRGGTETQYF
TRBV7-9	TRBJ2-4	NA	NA	TGTGCCAGCGGGCCCGGTCAGCTAGCCAAAAACATTCAGTACTTC	CASGPGQLAKNIQYF
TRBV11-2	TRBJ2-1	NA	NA	TGTGCCAGCAGCTTTACAGGGAGGGAGAGGAATGAGCAGTTCTTC	CASSFTGRERNEQFF
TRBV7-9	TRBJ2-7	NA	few	TGTGCCAGCAGCTCGCCAGGGTCCTCCCTCTACGAGCAGTACTTC	CASSSPGSSLYEQYF
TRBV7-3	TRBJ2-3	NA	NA	TGTGCCAGCAGCTTAAGATTGGCGGGGGCGGCAGATACGCAGTATTTT	CASSLRLAGAADTQYF